This T cell receptor beta chain was profiled in a study of cytomegalovirus exposure and HLA in healthy donors. Study information: The use of the same platform for the 95 to 150 validation repertoires and the 550 to 700 first-cohort repertoires was reported by a later analysis.

Profiled with immunoSEQ multiplex PCR; TCRdb holds only in-frame clones, not every one. The table shows about 82,000 clones, with 85% to 95% occurring only once. CDR3 length: 13 amino acids. Trimming removed 7 bases at V and 5 bases at J, with 14 bases between. The germline V gene encodes CDR1 MNHEY and CDR2 SVGAGI. V and J are TRBV6-5 and TRBJ1-1; perhaps TRBD1 as D (5 bases). The source material was PBMCs. The clonotype originates from a woman aged 18-29 years in good health and CMV-seronegative. The CDR3 sequence is CASIGEGRTEAFF. CDR3 sequence (DNA): TGTGCCAGCATAGGGGAAGGTCGGACTGAAGCTTTCTTT.